Each of the 30 T cell receptor beta chains below was sequenced from the same sample in a study of T cell responses to AZD1222 COVID-19 vaccine. Produced via immunoSEQ multiplex PCR; TCRdb's table is partial and in-frame only. The table lists around 87,000 clones, roughly 90% of them singletons. The sample in question was peripheral blood, obtained on day 0 of AZD1222 vaccination. These receptors originate from an adult in good health.

The rearrangement joins TRBV7-2 to TRBJ1-1, with D perhaps TRBD1 (6 bases). The length of the CDR3 is 15 residues. The germline gives CDR1 SGHTA, CDR2 FQGNSA. Trimming took 5 bases from V and 3 from J, leaving 16 bases between them. The CDR3 coding sequence is TGTGCCAGCAGCCAGCGTTTGGGGGGGCACACTGAAGCTTTCTTT. Translating gives CASSQRLGGHTEAFF.

The chain joins TRBV15 to TRBJ2-5, with 8 nucleotides matching TRBD2. The germline gives CDR1 LNHNV, CDR2 YYDKDF (reference sequence). The trim removed 4 bases at V and 7 bases at J, leaving 5 bases unmatched. This CDR3 region has 13 residues. The CDR3 DNA follows: TGTGCCACCAGCAAGGTCGCGGGGGGGACCCAGTACTTC. Translating it yields CATSKVAGGTQYF.

The chain has TRBV19 and TRBJ2-3; 9 bases align to TRBD2. CDR3 length: 16 amino acids. The ends lost 6 bases at V and 4 bases at J; junction bases unmatched: 11. The germline gives CDR1 LNHDA, CDR2 SQIVND (reference sequence). The CDR3 DNA follows: TGTGCCAGTAGCCATACGGCGGGGGGGCAGGCAGATACGCAGTATTTT. Protein sequence: CASSHTAGGQADTQYF.

The sample holds a few counts of this clone. This chain uses TRBV7-9 with TRBJ2-1; 9 bases are shared with TRBD1. The CDR3 is 15 amino acids. J lost 2 bases, V lost 6 bases, and 5 bases had no gene match. Per the germline V gene, CDR1 is SEHNR and CDR2 is FQNEAQ (reference sequence). CDR3 region: CASSPTGGAYNEQFF. In DNA, the CDR3 is TGTGCCAGCAGTCCTACAGGGGGCGCCTACAATGAGCAGTTCTTC.

This chain uses TRBV7-3 with TRBJ2-5; the D gene is possibly TRBD2 (6 bases). The V end was cut by 2 bases, the J end by 5 bases, with 12 bases between. This CDR3 has 14 residues. CDR1 is SGHTA and CDR2 is FQGTGA in the germline V gene. As DNA, the CDR3 is TGTGCCAGCAGCTTAGGAGGGAGTCGCGAGACCCAGTACTTC. It yields the protein CASSLGGSRETQYF.

In this sample, this clone turned up once. The chain joins TRBV13 to TRBJ1-1; TRBD1 might be the D (5 bases). V was cut by 0 bases and J by 2 bases, with 10 bases left in between. This CDR3 is 15 amino acids long. Germline V gives CDR1 PRHDT, CDR2 FYEKMQ (reference sequence). CDR3 protein: CASSLGRGPNTEAFF. The DNA of the CDR3 is TGTGCCAGCAGCTTAGGGAGGGGACCTAACACTGAAGCTTTCTTT.

This chain connects TRBV4-3 to TRBJ2-1; 7 bases match TRBD2. The CDR3 is 17 amino acids. CDR1 LGHNA and CDR2 YSLEER come from the germline V gene. V lost 1 base and J lost 0; bases outside the gene matches: 6. DNA for the CDR3: TGCGCCAGCAGCCAAGCCTGGGGGGGAAGCTCCTACAATGAGCAGTTCTTC. This translates into CASSQAWGGSSYNEQFF.

The genes are TRBV29-1 and TRBJ1-4; 10 bases line up with TRBD1. The V gene's germline CDR1 is SQVTM and CDR2 ANQGSEA. V lost 6 bases and J lost 7; bases outside the gene matches: 5. This CDR3 has 13 amino acids. The CDR3 sequence: CSVRQGAGEKLFF. In nucleotides, the CDR3 is TGCAGCGTCAGACAGGGGGCTGGTGAAAAACTGTTTTTT. Complete variable domain (other parts from reference TRBV29-1 and TRBJ1-4): SAVISQKPSRDICQRGTSLTIQCQVDSQVTMMFWYRQQPGQSLTLIATANQGSEATYESGFVIDKFPISRPNLTFSTLTVSNMSPEDSSIYLCSVRQGAGEKLFFGSGTQLSVL.

The V gene is TRBV5-4, the J gene TRBJ2-3; maybe TRBD1 (6 bases). In germline, CDR1 is SGHNT, CDR2 YYREEE (reference sequence). This CDR3 has 14 amino acids. Trimming shortened V by 2 bases and J by 1 base, and 8 bases separated the two germline ends. CDR3 nucleotide sequence: TGTGCCAGCAGCTTTGGACAGCGCACAGATACGCAGTATTTT. This sequence encodes CASSFGQRTDTQYF. The full variable domain, rest sourced from reference TRBV5-4 and TRBJ2-3, is ETGVTQSPTHLIKTRGQQVTLRCSSQSGHNTVSWYQQALGQGPQFIFQYYREEENGRGNFPPRFSGLQFPNYSSELNVNALELDDSALYLCASSFGQRTDTQYFGPGTRLTVL.

To note about this clone: This sample also contains other DNA sequences that code for the same CDR3. The V gene is TRBV28, the J gene TRBJ2-6, with D unclear. This CDR3 has 13 residues. The germline V and J ends were trimmed by 6 bases and 1 base, with 4 bases remaining between them. Per the germline V gene, CDR1 is MDHEN and CDR2 is SYDVKM. The CDR3 DNA follows: TGTGCCAGCAGGCGTTCTGGGGCCAACGTCCTGACTTTC. Protein sequence: CASRRSGANVLTF.

This clone was seen just once. The V call is TRBV21-1, the J call TRBJ2-7. TRBV21-1 is tagged as a pseudogene. The CDR3 is 14 residues long. CDR3 amino acids: CASGTGTGRYEQYF. The DNA of the CDR3 is TGTGCCAGCGGAACCGGGACGGGGAGATACGAGCAGTACTTC.

This clone came up once. V is TRBV7-2 and J is TRBJ2-5; TRBD2 agrees at 8 bases. Trimming removed 1 base from V and 4 bases from J; junction bases left unmatched: 17. Germline-derived CDR1 and CDR2 are SGHTA and FQGNSA. The CDR3 has 19 residues. CDR3 in DNA: TGTGCCAGCAGCTTAGACGTGTTTCGGGGGGGCCGTTTGGGAGAGACCCAGTACTTC. Translation gives CASSLDVFRGGRLGETQYF. The variable domain in full, with the rest retrieved from reference TRBV7-2 and TRBJ2-5, is GAGVSQSPSNKVTEKGKDVELRCDPISGHTALYWYRQSLGQGLEFLIYFQGNSAPDKSGLPSDRFSAERTGGSVSTLTIQRTQQEDSAVYLCASSLDVFRGGRLGETQYFGPGTRLLVL.

This clone was detected only once. The CDR3 spells CASSIDIGQGANEQFF. DNA for the CDR3: TGTGCCAGTAGTATAGACATCGGGCAGGGGGCTAATGAGCAGTTCTTC. The rearrangement uses TRBV19 and TRBJ2-1; TRBD1 matches 8 bases. V lost 0 bases, J lost 7 bases, and 8 bases stayed unmatched. Germline V gene lookup returns CDR1 LNHDA and CDR2 SQIVND (reference sequence). There are 16 residues in the CDR3.

V and J are TRBV7-2 and TRBJ2-3, with 11 positions matching TRBD2. This CDR3 contains 18 residues. The J segment lost 6 bases and the V segment lost 5 bases, leaving 16 bases of the junction unmatched. CDR1 and CDR2 from the germline V gene are SGHTA and FQGNSA. The CDR3 bases are TGTGCCAGCAGCCCCTTCAGACTAGCGGGGAGAACAGGGGATACGCAGTATTTT. Translation gives CASSPFRLAGRTGDTQYF.

V is TRBV4-2 and J is TRBJ2-2, with TRBD1 identical over 7 bases. J gave up 5 bases and V 0 bases, and 6 bases lay outside the gene matches. The V gene's germline CDR1 is LGHNA and CDR2 YNFKEQ. This CDR3 is 16 amino acids long. This CDR3 is CASSQDPTRGTGELFF. For the CDR3, the DNA is TGTGCCAGCAGCCAAGATCCAACCAGGGGGACCGGGGAGCTGTTTTTT.

The V gene is TRBV13, the J gene TRBJ1-3, with 10 bases identical to TRBD1. In germline, CDR1 is PRHDT, CDR2 FYEKMQ (reference sequence). J was trimmed by 0 bases and V by 3 bases; bases with no gene match: 2. CDR3 length: 16 amino acids. The CDR3 here is CASSLTGGASGNTIYF. CDR3 bases: TGTGCCAGCAGCTTGACAGGGGGCGCCTCTGGAAACACCATATATTTT.

The CDR3 DNA reads TGTGCCAGCAGTTTAACAGGACAGGGCGCAACTAATGAAAAACTGTTTTTT. This sequence encodes CASSLTGQGATNEKLFF. The J gene is TRBJ1-4, the V gene TRBV27; 8 bases are a match to TRBD1. CDR1 and CDR2 from the germline V gene are MNHEY and SMNVEV (reference sequence). The CDR3 covers 17 residues. Germline trimming cut 2 bases from V and 0 bases from J; bases unmatched to any gene: 5.

The chain is built from TRBV4-1 and TRBJ1-2; TRBD1 agrees at 8 bases. Germline V CDR1 and CDR2: MGHRA, YSYEKL. Losses at the gene ends were 8 bases for V and 0 bases for J; bases not matched to a gene: 17. The CDR3 runs to 18 residues. CDR3 sequence (DNA): TGCGCCAGCCAAGCAGGTTTAGCCGGGACAGGAGCTAACTATGGCTACACCTTC. It translates to CASQAGLAGTGANYGYTF.

The chain uses TRBV11-2 and TRBJ2-7; 7 positions match TRBD1. Germline assignment: CDR1 SGHAT and CDR2 FQNNGV. There are 14 residues in the CDR3. V lost 3 bases and J lost 1; bases outside the gene matches: 3. The CDR3, as DNA: TGTGCCAGCAGCTTTTACAGGGGTTCCTACGAGCAGTACTTC. This encodes CASSFYRGSYEQYF.

This chain uses TRBV2 with TRBJ1-2; D may be TRBD1 (5 bases). The CDR3 is made up of 13 amino acids. The germline CDR1 and CDR2 sequences are SNHLY and FYNNEI. V lost 3 bases and J lost 4, with 9 bases in between. This CDR3 reads CASSEGLVYGYTF. The CDR3 DNA reads as TGTGCCAGCAGTGAGGGGCTGGTCTATGGCTACACCTTC.

The chain links TRBV4-1 to TRBJ1-2; D gene ambiguous. Germline CDR1 and CDR2: MGHRA and YSYEKL. This CDR3 comprises 15 residues. Trimming left V 0 bases short and J 4 bases short, with 12 bases between. CDR3 coding DNA: TGCGCCAGCAGCCAAGATGTGAACCGGATCTATGGCTACACCTTC. It specifies CASSQDVNRIYGYTF.

This chain joins TRBV5-4 and TRBJ2-4; 9 nucleotides agree with TRBD1. The ends lost 0 bases at V and 8 bases at J; junction bases unmatched: 6. The V gene's germline CDR1 is SGHNT and CDR2 YYREEE (reference sequence). The length of the CDR3 is 15 residues. The CDR3 DNA reads as TGTGCCAGCAGCTTGGAGGGACAGGGAGGACACATTCAGTACTTC. Amino acids: CASSLEGQGGHIQYF.

The V gene is TRBV9, the J gene TRBJ2-7; the match to TRBD1 covers 9 bases. Germline loops: CDR1 SGDLS, CDR2 YYNGEE. The CDR3 is 18 residues long. The trim removed 3 bases at V and 4 bases at J, leaving 17 bases unmatched. CDR3 DNA sequence: TGTGCCAGCAGCGGATCCCCCCATCCAGGGACAGGGCTATACGAGCAGTACTTC. This translates into CASSGSPHPGTGLYEQYF.

V gene TRBV27 combines with J gene TRBJ1-1, with 8 bases lining up with TRBD1. The CDR3 has 15 residues. Germline V gene lookup returns CDR1 MNHEY and CDR2 SMNVEV (reference sequence). With 3 bases clipped from V and 5 bases from J, the junction kept 8 bases outside the gene matches. The CDR3 region is CASSFRAGGWTEAFF. For the CDR3, the DNA is TGTGCCAGCAGTTTTCGCGCAGGGGGCTGGACTGAAGCTTTCTTT.

The CDR3 sequence is CASSPPGGIQETQYF. The CDR3 bases are TGTGCCAGCTCACCCCCAGGGGGGATCCAAGAGACCCAGTACTTC. This sequence joins TRBV18 and TRBJ2-5; D possibly corresponds to TRBD1 (7 bases). The germline V gene has CDR1 KGHSH and CDR2 LQKENI. This CDR3 is built from 15 residues. Trimming stripped 3 bases from V and 1 base from J, with 12 bases between.

V is TRBV5-6 and J is TRBJ2-5, with TRBD2 as a possible D gene (5 bases). Trimming removed 4 bases from V and 1 base from J, with 17 bases in between. The germline gives CDR1 SGHDT, CDR2 YYEEEE. The CDR3 extends over 16 amino acids. DNA for the CDR3: TGTGCCAGCAGCCGGGGTGTAGGGTCGGCCCAAGAGACCCAGTACTTC. Protein sequence: CASSRGVGSAQETQYF.

CDR3 residues: CASSLQETQYF. For the CDR3, the DNA is TGTGCCAGCAGTCTCCAAGAGACCCAGTACTTC. The chain couples TRBV6-5 to TRBJ2-5, with D unresolved. This CDR3 comprises 11 residues. With 5 bases removed from V and 1 base from J, the gap between germline ends came to 2 bases. Germline V gene lookup returns CDR1 MNHEY and CDR2 SVGAGI.

The chain uses TRBV29-1 and TRBJ2-7; D may match TRBD1 or TRBD2 (5 bases each). This CDR3 is built from 12 residues. The V and J ends lost 7 bases and 4 bases respectively, with 14 bases between them. CDR1 and CDR2 from the germline V gene are SQVTM and ANQGSEA. CDR3 coding DNA: TGCAGCGCAACGGGACGGGGATACGAGCAGTACTTC. It encodes CSATGRGYEQYF.

This chain joins TRBV28 and TRBJ2-7, with D possibly TRBD2 on 6 matching bases. The CDR3 has 16 amino acids. The ends were cut back, 5 bases at V and 3 bases at J, with 20 bases in the middle. Germline lookup yields CDR1 MDHEN and CDR2 SYDVKM. The CDR3 region has the DNA TGTGCCAGCAGTCCCGGGGGAACCCGGGGAATCTACGAGCAGTACTTC. Its translation: CASSPGGTRGIYEQYF.

CDR3 DNA: TGTGCCAGCGCAGTAGCTGGGGCCAACGTCCTGACTTTC. It encodes CASAVAGANVLTF. The chain employs TRBV3-1 (or the pseudogene TRBV3-2) and TRBJ2-6; D call uncertain. The V end was cut by 8 bases, the J end by 2 bases, with 7 bases between. CDR1 and CDR2 from the germline V gene are LGHDT and YNNKEL (reference sequence). The CDR3 sequence is 13 residues long.